This entry features one TCR beta chain sequence. The data were taken from a study of shared clonotypes between healthy human individuals. The germline V gene has CDR1 MNHNS and CDR2 SASEGT. The V gene end was trimmed by 4 bases and the J gene end by 2 bases; junction bases not matched to a gene: 4. This CDR3 contains 14 residues. The table came from immunoSEQ multiplex PCR; TCRdb's copy has only in-frame clones and leaves some out. This sample has 470,000 or so clones, with about 85% found just once. The source is a woman between 40 and 50 years old in good health. Some clones in this sample may be carry-over from other donors' samples. Sample: PBMCs. This chain uses TRBV6-1 with TRBJ1-2; 7 bases are shared with TRBD1. As DNA, the CDR3 is TGTGCCAGCAGTGCCTACAGGGGCAACTATGGCTACACCTTC. Its translation: CASSAYRGNYGYTF.